Shown below are 12 T cell receptor beta chains from a single sample sequenced in a study of blood T cell repertoires in COVID-19 (dated by TCRdb to 2019 to 2021). The library relied on the immunoSEQ multiplex PCR assay. The table comes from immuneACCESS by way of TCRdb, which keeps in-frame sequences with V and J called. Part of the clones is missing from these tables; in studies checked, under half for an unresolved V gene and the rest for unknown reasons. The sample table shows under 95,000 clones, and roughly three quarters are seen once. About 10% of the sample lies in the top ten. Sequencing was performed on peripheral blood. These receptors were obtained from a man between 65 and 80 years old with acute or convalescent COVID-19.

In its sample, this clone was seen a few times. This chain uses TRBV28 with TRBJ1-1; 7 bases are a match to TRBD1. Germline loops: CDR1 MDHEN, CDR2 SYDVKM. Losses at the gene ends were 5 bases for V and 6 bases for J; bases not matched to a gene: 9. This CDR3 region has 14 residues. The CDR3 loop reads CASSPGQVLAEAFF. The CDR3 nucleotides are TGTGCCAGCAGTCCAGGACAGGTGTTGGCTGAAGCTTTCTTT. The whole variable domain, filled in from reference TRBV28 and TRBJ1-1, reads DVKVTQSSRYLVKRTGEKVFLECVQDMDHENMFWYRQDPGLGLRLIYFSYDVKMKEKGDIPEGYSVSREKKERFSLILESASTNQTSMYLCASSPGQVLAEAFFGQGTRLTVV.

The chain has TRBV18 and TRBJ1-1; 8 nucleotides align to TRBD1. The CDR3 covers 15 residues. Per the germline V gene, CDR1 is KGHSH and CDR2 is LQKENI. V lost 4 bases, J lost 3 bases, and 7 bases stayed unmatched. The CDR3 coding sequence is TGTGCCAGCTCACACGGACAGGGAGAATACACTGAAGCTTTCTTT. Protein sequence: CASSHGQGEYTEAFF.

The CDR3: CASSNRDRGPDTGELFF. CDR3 DNA sequence: TGTGCCAGCAGCAACCGGGACAGGGGGCCGGACACCGGGGAGCTGTTTTTT. The chain joins TRBV5-5 to TRBJ2-2; 12 bases match TRBD1. V lost 4 bases to trimming and J lost 3 bases; unmatched junction nucleotides: 7. The germline CDR1 and CDR2 sequences are SGHKS and YYEKEE (reference sequence). The CDR3 sequence is 17 residues long.

This chain joins TRBV7-2 and TRBJ1-3; no reliable D call. V was cut by 1 base and J by 0 bases, with 7 bases left in between. CDR1 and CDR2 (germline): SGHTA, FQGNSA. The CDR3 contains 15 residues. The CDR3 sequence is CASSLVSGSGNTIYF. The CDR3 DNA follows: TGTGCCAGCAGCTTAGTGAGTGGCTCTGGAAACACCATATATTTT.

The chain joins TRBV10-3 to TRBJ2-7, with 8 bases matching TRBD1. The V segment lost 6 bases and the J segment 2 bases; nucleotides outside the gene matches: 6. Germline V gives CDR1 ENHRY, CDR2 SYGVKD. The CDR3 is 14 amino acids. The CDR3 DNA reads TGTGCCATCAGGGGAGACAGGGGAGCCTACGAGCAGTACTTC. It encodes CAIRGDRGAYEQYF.

The chain employs TRBV9 and TRBJ2-1; 11 bases are shared with TRBD2. V shed 0 bases and J 13 bases; nucleotides not matched to a gene: 6. Germline CDR1 SGDLS, CDR2 YYNGEE. CDR3 length: 14 amino acids. CDR3 sequence (DNA): TGTGCCAGCAGCGTAGCGGTTAGCGGGGGGGCTCAGTTCTTC. Translation gives CASSVAVSGGAQFF.

The table lists this clone with a few counts. The chain is built from TRBV11-2 and TRBJ2-3; D may be TRBD1 (5 bases). Per the germline V gene, CDR1 is SGHAT and CDR2 is FQNNGV. The V end lost 1 base, the J end lost 1 base, and 9 bases lay between the germline ends. CDR3 size: 15 residues. Here the CDR3 reads CASSLGQGRTDTQYF. CDR3 sequence (DNA): TGTGCCAGCAGCTTAGGGCAGGGCCGCACAGATACGCAGTATTTT.

The gene calls are TRBV20-1 and TRBJ2-7; possible D gene TRBD2, 6 bases. The V end was cut by 3 bases, the J end by 4 bases, with 19 bases between. Germline V gene data show CDR1 as DFQATT and CDR2 as SNEGSKA (reference sequence). There are 15 residues in the CDR3. The CDR3 DNA reads TGCAGTGCTAGTTCCCCCCCCCAGGGAGGATACGAGCAGTACGTC. This codes for CSASSPPQGGYEQYV.

This clone was seen more than once but under ten times. The chain carries TRBV6-1 and TRBJ1-4; a possible D gene is TRBD1 (6 bases). Germline assignment: CDR1 MNHNS and CDR2 SASEGT. CDR3 length equals 16 residues. The V end lost 2 bases, the J end lost 7 bases, and 17 bases lay between the germline ends. The CDR3 reads CASSELWGGAGEKLFF. CDR3 nucleotides: TGTGCCAGCAGTGAATTGTGGGGGGGCGCGGGTGAAAAACTGTTTTTT.

This chain uses TRBV3-1 (or the pseudogene TRBV3-2) with TRBJ1-2, with 10 positions matching TRBD1. The germline V gene encodes CDR1 LGHDT and CDR2 YNNKEL (reference sequence). Losses at the gene ends were 4 bases for V and 6 bases for J; bases not matched to a gene: 5. CDR3 length: 14 amino acids. The CDR3 DNA reads as TGTGCCAGCAGCCGACTCGGACAGGGGGATGGCTACACCTTC. It codes for CASSRLGQGDGYTF.

The chain couples TRBV30 to TRBJ1-2; D call uncertain. CDR3 length equals 14 residues. Germline lookup yields CDR1 GTSNPN and CDR2 SVGIG (reference sequence). The V and J ends lost 1 base and 0 bases respectively, with 9 bases between them. The CDR3 here is CAWSAESPNYGYTF. The CDR3 DNA sequence: TGTGCCTGGAGTGCTGAGTCACCTAACTATGGCTACACCTTC.

This clone was seen only a few times. The chain is built from TRBV5-6 and TRBJ1-2; 8 bases line up with TRBD1. CDR3 length equals 11 residues. Germline lookup yields CDR1 SGHDT and CDR2 YYEEEE. J lost 13 bases, V lost 1 base, and 3 bases had no gene match. CDR3 in DNA: TGTGCCAGCAGCTTGCAGGGGGCGATCACCTTC. Translation: CASSLQGAITF.